This entry lists 23 T cell receptor beta chains sequenced from one sample in a study of blood T cell repertoires in COVID-19. Using immunoSEQ multiplex PCR, the repertoire was profiled, and TCRdb retains in-frame clones only, with some absent. The data hold 200,000 to 250,000 clones, with roughly nine tenths observed a single time. The sequenced material came from PBMCs or T cells enriched from blood (not recorded which). These receptors were obtained from a woman in her forties or fifties in a cohort exposed to, infected with or recovered from COVID-19 (not recorded which).

The chain uses TRBV4-2 and TRBJ1-5, with 10 nucleotides matching TRBD1. Germline V gene lookup returns CDR1 LGHNA and CDR2 YNFKEQ. This CDR3 is built from 16 residues. V trimming: 3 bases; J trimming: 7 bases; junction bases outside the gene matches: 9. For the CDR3, the DNA is TGTGCCAGCAGCCAGGTGACAGGGGGCGCCGGCCAGCCCCAGCATTTT. Translating it yields CASSQVTGGAGQPQHF.

The CDR3 is CASSLGQGFGGELFF. The DNA of the CDR3 is TGCGCCAGCAGCTTAGGACAGGGATTTGGCGGGGAGCTGTTTTTT. The chain carries TRBV5-1 and TRBJ2-2; 8 nucleotides match TRBD1. V was pared by 2 bases and J by 7 bases, with 7 bases of the junction left unmatched. Germline V CDR1 and CDR2: SGHRS, YFSETQ. This CDR3 comprises 15 residues.

The gene calls are TRBV5-1 and TRBJ2-1; 10 bases map to TRBD1. The CDR3 loop spans 18 amino acids. Germline trimming cut 4 bases from V and 1 base from J; bases unmatched to any gene: 11. Germline assignment: CDR1 SGHRS and CDR2 YFSETQ. In DNA, the CDR3 is TGCGCCAGCAGCCCTCCCGGGACAGGGGCGCCATCCTACAATGAGCAGTTCTTC. This translates into CASSPPGTGAPSYNEQFF.

The chain has TRBV2 and TRBJ1-1; D ambiguous. The CDR3 runs to 13 residues. V gave up 6 bases and J gave up 2 bases, with 10 bases separating them. Germline loops: CDR1 SNHLY, CDR2 FYNNEI. The CDR3 DNA reads TGTGCCAGCAGAGCCGGGAGAAACACTGAAGCTTTCTTT. Translated: CASRAGRNTEAFF.

The gene calls are TRBV12-3 or TRBV12-4 and TRBJ2-1, with D unclear. Trimming removed 5 bases at V and 10 bases at J, with 9 bases between. There are 11 residues in the CDR3. The CDR3 spells CASSPAREQFF. The CDR3 bases are TGTGCCAGCAGTCCCGCCCGGGAGCAGTTCTTC.

V usage is TRBV18 and J usage is TRBJ1-1, with D hard to call. V was clipped by 0 bases and J by 3 bases, with 8 bases between them. The CDR3 is 14 amino acids. Germline CDR1 and CDR2: KGHSH and LQKENI. CDR3 region: CASSPPYQYTEAFF. CDR3 coding DNA: TGTGCCAGCTCACCACCGTACCAGTACACTGAAGCTTTCTTT.

Only a few counts were recorded for this clone. V and J are TRBV4-1 and TRBJ2-1; 10 bases fit TRBD2. The CDR3 totals 16 residues. The germline CDR1 and CDR2 sequences are MGHRA and YSYEKL. J was trimmed by 9 bases and V by 0 bases; bases with no gene match: 8. CDR3 residues: CASSQDLAAGGSEQFF. CDR3 bases: TGCGCCAGCAGCCAAGATCTTGCAGCGGGGGGGAGTGAGCAGTTCTTC.

This clone appeared once. V and J are TRBV12-3 or TRBV12-4 and TRBJ1-4; the D is unclear. CDR3 length equals 12 residues. The V end lost 5 bases, the J end lost 6 bases, and 7 bases lay between the germline ends. CDR3 sequence: CASSPPYEKLFF. The CDR3 DNA is TGTGCCAGCAGTCCTCCTTATGAAAAACTGTTTTTT.

The chain employs TRBV27 and TRBJ2-7; tentatively, D is TRBD1 (6 bases). V was trimmed by 4 bases and J by 8 bases, leaving 24 bases between them. Germline V gene data show CDR1 as MNHEY and CDR2 as SMNVEV (reference sequence). The CDR3 is made up of 16 amino acids. The CDR3 sequence is CASSSIVRGDSPKQYF. The CDR3 DNA reads TGTGCCAGCAGTTCCATAGTCAGGGGCGACTCTCCGAAGCAGTACTTC.

The chain uses TRBV30 and TRBJ1-5; no clear D. The V gene's germline CDR1 is GTSNPN and CDR2 SVGIG (reference sequence). The CDR3 runs 13 residues. Between the trimmed V and J ends, which lost 1 base and 0 bases, there was a span of 4 bases. The CDR3: CAWSGNSNQPQHF. The CDR3 DNA reads as TGTGCCTGGAGTGGTAATAGCAATCAGCCCCAGCATTTT.

On this clone: The sample has other DNA sequences that encode this CDR3 too. V gene TRBV5-6 combines with J gene TRBJ1-2; D may be TRBD1 (5 bases). V lost 0 bases and J lost 2, with 8 bases in between. The CDR3 runs 14 residues. Per germline, CDR1 SGHDT and CDR2 YYEEEE. In nucleotides, the CDR3 is TGTGCCAGCAGCTTGGAGGGGAGGAACTATGGCTACACCTTC. This codes for CASSLEGRNYGYTF.

This chain links TRBV27 with TRBJ2-7; D remains unclear. From germline, CDR1 is MNHEY and CDR2 SMNVEV (reference sequence). The CDR3 totals 14 residues. V was cut by 4 bases and J by 5 bases, with 15 bases left in between. Here the CDR3 DNA reads TGTGCCAGCAGTTCCGCCCTCAGAGGCGACGAGCAGTACTTC. The encoded protein is CASSSALRGDEQYF.

The chain joins TRBV7-2 to TRBJ2-1, with a weak D call TRBD2 (6 bases). Germline lookup yields CDR1 SGHTA and CDR2 FQGNSA. V lost 3 bases and J 2 bases, leaving 11 bases between the germline ends. The CDR3 totals 15 residues. The CDR3 region is CASSFWGDPYNEQFF. The CDR3 DNA reads as TGTGCCAGCAGCTTTTGGGGGGACCCCTACAATGAGCAGTTCTTC.

This chain connects TRBV3-1 (or the pseudogene TRBV3-2) to TRBJ2-7, with D maybe TRBD1 (5 bases). CDR1 LGHDT and CDR2 YNNKEL come from the germline V gene (reference sequence). V was trimmed by 3 bases and J by 2 bases, leaving 11 bases between them. The CDR3 covers 14 residues. The CDR3 DNA follows: TGTGCCAGCAGCCAGCAAAACAGGCCCTACGAGCAGTACTTC. Amino acids: CASSQQNRPYEQYF.

The CDR3 bases are TGCGCCAGCAGCCTTGGCGAAAAACTGTTTTTT. It codes for CASSLGEKLFF. The chain couples TRBV4-3 to TRBJ1-4, with unresolved D. Germline lookup yields CDR1 LGHNA and CDR2 YSLEER. This CDR3 spans 11 amino acids. V lost 4 bases and J 8 bases, leaving 5 bases between the germline ends.

The rearrangement joins TRBV19 to TRBJ1-1; D remains ambiguous. CDR3 length equals 13 residues. The germline CDR1 and CDR2 sequences are LNHDA and SQIVND (reference sequence). V was clipped by 0 bases and J by 6 bases, with 8 bases between them. CDR3 loop: CASSIDGRAEAFF. CDR3 nucleotide sequence: TGTGCCAGTAGTATAGATGGGAGGGCTGAAGCTTTCTTT.

J is TRBJ2-7 and V is TRBV7-8; 9 bases line up with TRBD1. V was clipped by 4 bases and J by 3 bases; unmatched bases: 4. The CDR3 is 14 amino acids. Germline assignment: CDR1 SGHVS and CDR2 FQNEAQ. CDR3 amino acids: CASSSGTGLYEQYF. The CDR3 DNA sequence: TGTGCCAGCAGCTCCGGGACAGGGCTCTACGAGCAGTACTTC.

The gene calls are TRBV9 and TRBJ2-1; 15 nucleotides line up with TRBD2. V trimming: 4 bases; J trimming: 7 bases; junction bases outside the gene matches: 6. There are 16 residues in the CDR3. Looked up from germline, CDR1 is SGDLS and CDR2 is YYNGEE. The CDR3 region is CASSSRTSGGENEQFF. CDR3 in DNA: TGTGCCAGCAGCTCCCGGACTAGCGGGGGGGAAAATGAGCAGTTCTTC.

This chain uses TRBV6-2 or TRBV6-3 with TRBJ1-2, with D maybe TRBD1 (5 bases). V lost 6 bases to trimming and J lost 0 bases, with 8 bases between them. Looked up from germline, CDR1 is MNHEY and CDR2 is SVGEGT. The CDR3 covers 13 residues. The CDR3 DNA is TGTGCCAGCAGCGACAGCGCTAACTATGGCTACACCTTC. Protein product: CASSDSANYGYTF.

V usage is TRBV12-3 or TRBV12-4 and J usage is TRBJ1-2; D uncertain. The V end was cut by 7 bases, the J end by 7 bases, with 13 bases between. This CDR3 has 12 residues. In nucleotides, the CDR3 is TGTGCCAGCAACAAAAGAGGCTTTGGCTACACCTTC. It yields the protein CASNKRGFGYTF.

The CDR3 nucleotides read TGCGCCAGCAGCCAAGACCCCTTCCAGGGGGCCTACAATGAGCAGTTCTTC. It yields the protein CASSQDPFQGAYNEQFF. The J gene is TRBJ2-1, the V gene TRBV4-1, with 7 bases identical to TRBD1. CDR1 is MGHRA, CDR2 YSYEKL, per germline. CDR3 length: 17 amino acids. V was pared by 0 bases and J by 2 bases, with 7 bases of the junction left unmatched.

The chain employs TRBV6-4 and TRBJ1-2; D remains unclear. There are 16 residues in the CDR3. The ends were cut back, 2 bases at V and 2 bases at J, with 15 bases in the middle. The germline gives CDR1 MRHNA, CDR2 SNTAGT. CDR3: CASSDPARLTNYGYTF. For the CDR3, the DNA is TGTGCCAGCAGTGACCCCGCCAGGCTGACAAACTATGGCTACACCTTC.

The V call is TRBV14, the J call TRBJ1-1; a weak D match, TRBD1 (5 bases). The CDR3 totals 17 residues. The V gene's germline CDR1 is SGHDN and CDR2 FVKESK. Deletions cut 4 bases from V and 4 bases from J, with 22 bases between. This CDR3 reads CASSRDLIQGLSTEAFF. The CDR3 DNA follows: TGTGCCAGCAGCCGCGATTTGATTCAGGGCTTGTCCACTGAAGCTTTCTTT.